Each of the 25 T cell receptor beta chains below was sequenced from the same sample in a study of blood T cells in healthy people across ages. Then a second PCR, running roughly 7 to 11 cycles, was carried out with a sample-barcoded 5' primer and a J-beta primer mix. Via MiXCR, TCRdb re-called the 5' RACE reads, giving one row per CDR3 protein. The table records some 550,000 distinct CDR3 sequences, roughly 48% of them present only once. The sample comprised blood. These receptors all stem from a man at least 80 years old in good health.

The chain uses TRBV4-3 and TRBJ2-7, with TRBD2 identical over 8 bases. The CDR3 contains 17 residues. Losses at the gene ends were 0 bases for V and 8 bases for J; bases not matched to a gene: 15. The germline V gene encodes CDR1 LGHNA and CDR2 YSLEER. The CDR3 spells CASSQEASGGNLRKQYF. The CDR3 DNA follows: TGCGCCAGCAGCCAAGAGGCAAGCGGGGGAAACCTACGAAAGCAGTACTTC.

This clonotype appeared many times. This rearrangement joins TRBV6-6 to TRBJ2-1, with 14 nucleotides matching TRBD2. V dropped 2 bases and J dropped 7; count of bases not matched to a gene: 4. Per germline, CDR1 MNHNY and CDR2 SVGAGI (reference sequence). The CDR3 spans 16 residues. The chain's CDR3 is CASSYGTSGSGNEQFF. In nucleotides, the CDR3 is TGTGCCAGCAGTTACGGGACTAGCGGGAGTGGAAATGAGCAGTTCTTC.

The rearrangement links TRBV6-1 to TRBJ1-5, with 7 bases lining up with TRBD1. J lost 1 base, V lost 6 bases, and 12 bases had no gene match. CDR1 is MNHNS, CDR2 SASEGT, per germline. This CDR3 is 17 amino acids long. CDR3 bases: TGTGCCAGCAGCCCGGCCCAGGGGGGGTCAAGCAATCAGCCCCAGCATTTT. It encodes CASSPAQGGSSNQPQHF.

This rearrangement joins TRBV20-1 to TRBJ2-5, with 13 bases fitting TRBD2. The DNA end is a closer match to TRBJ2-7, so the J assignment may be wrong. Per germline, CDR1 DFQATT and CDR2 SNEGSKA (reference sequence). CDR3 length equals 15 residues. The CDR3 sequence is CSASPGLAGIYEQYF. CDR3 DNA: TGCAGTGCTAGCCCGGGACTAGCGGGGATCTACGAGCAGTACTTC.

This clonotype was seen more than once but under ten times. The chain uses TRBV7-2 and TRBJ2-5; 10 bases agree with TRBD2. CDR1 is SGHTA, CDR2 FQGNSA, per germline. The J segment lost 5 bases and the V segment lost 2 bases, leaving 8 bases of the junction unmatched. This CDR3 is 16 amino acids long. The chain's CDR3 is CASSLSPSGGKETQYF. For the CDR3, the DNA is TGTGCCAGCAGCTTATCCCCTAGCGGGGGTAAGGAGACCCAGTACTTC.

The rearrangement uses TRBV5-1 and TRBJ2-3; 12 positions agree with TRBD1. CDR3 size: 16 residues. Per the germline V gene, CDR1 is SGHRS and CDR2 is YFSETQ. The V gene end was trimmed by 4 bases and the J gene end by 0 bases; junction bases not matched to a gene: 3. CDR3: CASSRGQGASTDTQYF. CDR3 DNA: TGCGCCAGCAGCCGGGGACAGGGGGCTAGCACAGATACGCAGTATTTT.

This clonotype was picked up many times. The V call is TRBV9, the J call TRBJ2-7, with D maybe TRBD2 (5 bases). Germline CDR1 reads SGDLS; CDR2 reads YYNGEE. The CDR3 runs 13 residues. V was shortened by 0 bases and J by 1 base, with 5 bases between the two germline ends. The CDR3: CASSVAGSYEQYF. CDR3 in DNA: TGTGCCAGCAGCGTAGCGGGGTCCTACGAGCAGTACTTC.

V gene TRBV7-3 combines with J gene TRBJ1-6, with 9 bases aligning to TRBD1. CDR1 is SGHTA and CDR2 is FQGTGA in the germline V gene. This CDR3 is 18 amino acids long. V shed 4 bases and J 3 bases; nucleotides not matched to a gene: 10. CDR3 nucleotides: TGTGCCAGCAGCTCAGGCGGGACAGGGAGGTTCTATAATTCACCCCTCCACTTT. It specifies CASSSGGTGRFYNSPLHF. The full variable domain, with the rest looked up from reference TRBV7-3 and TRBJ1-6, is GAGVSQTPSNKVTEKGKYVELRCDPISGHTALYWYRQSLGQGPEFLIYFQGTGAADDSGLPNDRFFAVRPEGSVSTLKIQRTERGDSAVYLCASSSGGTGRFYNSPLHFGNGTRLTVT.

This clonotype has only a few counts. This chain links TRBV5-1 with TRBJ2-3; D perhaps matches TRBD1 (6 bases). This CDR3 spans 14 amino acids. Trimming left V 3 bases short and J 0 bases short, with 8 bases between. The germline CDR1 and CDR2 sequences are SGHRS and YFSETQ. The CDR3 is CASSWDTSTDTQYF. The CDR3 DNA follows: TGCGCCAGCAGCTGGGACACCAGCACAGATACGCAGTATTTT.

This chain connects TRBV7-2 to TRBJ2-7, with 8 bases matching TRBD1. The CDR3 totals 15 residues. The germline V gene has CDR1 SGHTA and CDR2 FQGNSA. V gave up 0 bases and J gave up 3 bases; unmatched junction bases: 4. CDR3 amino acids: CASSLAAGGNYEQYF. The CDR3 bases are TGTGCCAGCAGCTTAGCCGCAGGGGGCAACTACGAGCAGTACTTC. The whole variable domain, remainder taken from reference TRBV7-2 and TRBJ2-7, is GAGVSQSPSNKVTEKGKDVELRCDPISGHTALYWYRQSLGQGLEFLIYFQGNSAPDKSGLPSDRFSAERTGGSVSTLTIQRTQQEDSAVYLCASSLAAGGNYEQYFGPGTRLTVT.

CDR3 sequence: CASSLGSSGSSYNEQYF. The CDR3 region has the DNA TGCGCCAGCAGCTTGGGGTCTAGCGGGAGCTCCTACAATGAGCAGTACTTC. J is TRBJ2-1 and V is TRBV5-1, with 10 positions matching TRBD2. Near its end, the DNA agrees better with TRBJ2-7, so the J call may be wrong. The V gene's germline CDR1 is SGHRS and CDR2 YFSETQ. This CDR3 comprises 17 residues.

There are a few counts of this clonotype. One junction end disagrees with the germline gene, perhaps due to a read error. This chain joins TRBV20-1 and TRBJ2-1; 9 bases are shared with TRBD2. The CDR3 length is 15 residues. Per germline, CDR1 DFQATT and CDR2 SNEGSKA (reference sequence). In nucleotides, the CDR3 is TGCAGTGCCCCACAGGGGCGGGGGGGCCGCAATGAGCAGTTCTTT. Its protein product is CSAPQGRGGRNEQFF.

The rearrangement links TRBV7-9 to TRBJ2-4; 8 bases map to TRBD2. Germline lookup yields CDR1 SEHNR and CDR2 FQNEAQ (reference sequence). V trimming: 3 bases; J trimming: 2 bases; junction bases outside the gene matches: 18. This CDR3 spans 20 amino acids. CDR3 DNA sequence: TGTGCCAGCAGCTTCCCAGAATCTCCGGGAGGGGGGGGAACCAAAAACATTCAGTACTTC. It specifies CASSFPESPGGGGTKNIQYF.

CDR3 bases: TGCGCCAGCAGACCTAAACCGGGACTAGCGGGCTCCGAGCAGTACTTC. It is translated as CASRPKPGLAGSEQYF. V gene TRBV10-2 combines with J gene TRBJ2-4; 12 bases agree with TRBD2. The DNA end is more similar to TRBJ2-7, so the J call may be wrong. This CDR3 contains 16 residues. CDR1 WSHSY and CDR2 SAAADI come from the germline V gene.

The chain recombines TRBV7-2 with TRBJ2-1; D ambiguous. The J call may be wrong; the DNA end is better matched by TRBJ2-7. Looked up from germline, CDR1 is SGHTA and CDR2 is FQGNSA. The CDR3 runs 13 residues. CDR3 protein: CASSLSVMYEQYF. CDR3 coding DNA: TGTGCCAGCAGCTTGTCAGTAATGTACGAGCAGTACTTC.

This sequence joins TRBV18 and TRBJ2-4; TRBD1 matches at 7 bases. Near its end, the DNA agrees better with TRBJ2-7, so the J call may be wrong. Germline CDR1 reads KGHSH; CDR2 reads LQKENI. The CDR3 has 17 residues. This CDR3 reads CASSTQGSIVIEDEQYF. The CDR3 bases are TGTGCCAGCTCGACACAGGGGTCCATTGTCATTGAGGACGAGCAGTACTTC.

The sample holds a few counts of this clonotype. The V and J genes are TRBV12-3 or TRBV12-4 and TRBJ2-3; a weak D match, TRBD1 (6 bases). The CDR3 covers 15 residues. Trimming left V 7 bases short and J 2 bases short, with 16 bases between. The CDR3: CASTTGTSHTDTQYF. The CDR3 DNA follows: TGTGCCAGCACCACAGGGACCTCACACACAGATACGCAGTATTTT.

This chain connects TRBV20-1 to TRBJ2-5, with 8 bases fitting TRBD1. Germline CDR1 reads DFQATT; CDR2 reads SNEGSKA (reference sequence). V gave up 1 base and J gave up 0 bases; unmatched junction bases: 4. The CDR3 spans 15 residues. The CDR3 sequence: CSARGRGLNQETQYF. CDR3 bases: TGCAGTGCTAGAGGCAGGGGGCTTAACCAAGAGACCCAGTACTTC.

The chain is built from TRBV18 and TRBJ2-7, with TRBD1 as a possible D gene (6 bases). The better agreement between TRBJ2-5 and the DNA end casts doubt on the J call. Germline assignment: CDR1 KGHSH and CDR2 LQKENI. The CDR3 totals 13 residues. CDR3: CASSPNTGETQYF. Here the CDR3 DNA reads TGTGCCAGCTCACCCAACACAGGGGAGACCCAGTACTTC.

This clonotype was found once. The J gene is TRBJ2-2, the V gene TRBV6-5; TRBD1 might be the D (5 bases). The CDR3 contains 17 residues. The V gene's germline CDR1 is MNHEY and CDR2 SVGAGI. Trimming took off 0 bases at V and 6 bases at J, with 17 bases between the two ends. The CDR3 bases are TGTGCCAGCAGTTACTCGGGCAGGGCTCCCCGGTCCGGGGAGCTGTTTTTT. Residues: CASSYSGRAPRSGELFF.

To note about this clonotype: It may be a read error: a sequence one base away is much more abundant. The CDR3 bases are TGTGCCAGCAGCATGACTAGTTTTGAGCAGTACTTC. It yields the protein CASSMTSFEQYF. V usage is TRBV6-5 and J usage is TRBJ2-4, with TRBD2 as a possible D gene (6 bases). The CDR3 runs to 12 residues. The germline gives CDR1 MNHEY, CDR2 SVGAGI. V lost 6 bases, J lost 13 bases, and 16 bases lay in between.

The chain has TRBV5-1 and TRBJ2-3, with D possibly matching TRBD2 (5 bases). Germline V gene sequence: CDR1 SGHRS, CDR2 YFSETQ. With 8 bases removed from V and 5 bases from J, the gap between germline ends came to 18 bases. This CDR3 is 14 amino acids long. The CDR3 reads CASTFGEMVDTQYF. The CDR3 DNA reads TGCGCCAGTACCTTTGGGGAGATGGTAGATACGCAGTATTTT.

This sequence joins TRBV24-1 and TRBJ2-5; 7 bases are shared with TRBD1. V dropped 6 bases and J dropped 4; count of bases not matched to a gene: 7. Germline CDR1 is KGHDR and CDR2 is SFDVKD. This CDR3 comprises 14 residues. Written as DNA, the CDR3 is TGTGCCACCAGTTATCTAGGGGGCGCAGAGACCCAGTACTTC. It encodes CATSYLGGAETQYF.

The chain couples TRBV14 to TRBJ1-6; 7 nucleotides match TRBD1. The CDR3 is 13 residues long. Germline values: CDR1 SGHDN, CDR2 FVKESK. Trimming at V came to 4 bases and at J to 7 bases, leaving 1 base not matched to a gene. CDR3 sequence reads: CASSPGQNSPLHF. For the CDR3, the DNA is TGTGCCAGCAGCCCGGGACAGAATTCACCCCTCCACTTT.

This clonotype came up many times. The V gene is TRBV11-3, the J gene TRBJ2-1; TRBD1 aligns across 7 bases. Losses at the gene ends were 4 bases for V and 6 bases for J; bases not matched to a gene: 6. The CDR3 loop spans 14 amino acids. Germline V gene lookup returns CDR1 SGHNT and CDR2 YENEEA. The CDR3 reads CASSSGTVGNEQFF. The CDR3 DNA sequence: TGTGCCAGCAGCTCGGGGACAGTTGGCAATGAGCAGTTCTTC.